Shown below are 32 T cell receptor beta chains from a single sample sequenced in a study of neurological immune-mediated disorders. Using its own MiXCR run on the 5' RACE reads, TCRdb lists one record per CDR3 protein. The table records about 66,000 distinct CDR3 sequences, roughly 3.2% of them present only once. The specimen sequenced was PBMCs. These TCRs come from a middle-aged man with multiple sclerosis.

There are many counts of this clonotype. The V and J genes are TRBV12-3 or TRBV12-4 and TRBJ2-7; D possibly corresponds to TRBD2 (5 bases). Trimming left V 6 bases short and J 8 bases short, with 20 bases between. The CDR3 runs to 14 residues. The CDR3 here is CASSHRHLTGKQYF. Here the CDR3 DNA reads TGTGCCAGCAGCCACCGGCACCTTACCGGGAAGCAGTACTTC.

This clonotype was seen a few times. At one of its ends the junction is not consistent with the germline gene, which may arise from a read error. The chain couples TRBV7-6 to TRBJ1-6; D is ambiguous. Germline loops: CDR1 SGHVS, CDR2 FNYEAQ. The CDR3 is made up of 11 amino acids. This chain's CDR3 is CARAYNSTLNF. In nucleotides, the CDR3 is TGTGCCAGGGCGTATAATTCAACCCTCAACTTT.

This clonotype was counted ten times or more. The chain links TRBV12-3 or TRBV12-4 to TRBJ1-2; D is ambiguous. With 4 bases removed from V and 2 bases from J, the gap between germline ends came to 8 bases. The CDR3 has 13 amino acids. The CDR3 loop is CASSSGVNYGYTF. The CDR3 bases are TGTGCCAGCAGTTCGGGAGTGAACTATGGCTACACCTTC.

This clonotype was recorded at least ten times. CDR3 amino acids: CASSRGQGAYNEQFF. The CDR3 DNA reads TGCGCCAGCAGCCGCGGACAGGGGGCCTACAATGAGCAGTTCTTC. This chain links TRBV5-1 with TRBJ2-1; 10 bases are a match to TRBD1. CDR3 length: 15 amino acids. The V and J ends lost 4 bases and 2 bases, in that order; junction bases with no gene match: 3. Per germline, CDR1 SGHRS and CDR2 YFSETQ.

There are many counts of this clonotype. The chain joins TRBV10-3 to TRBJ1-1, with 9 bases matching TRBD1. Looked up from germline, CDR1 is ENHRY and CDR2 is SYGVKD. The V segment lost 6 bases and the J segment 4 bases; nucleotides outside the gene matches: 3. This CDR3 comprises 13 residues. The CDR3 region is CAIRGQGSTEAFF. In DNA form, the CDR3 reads TGTGCCATCAGGGGACAGGGATCCACTGAAGCTTTCTTT.

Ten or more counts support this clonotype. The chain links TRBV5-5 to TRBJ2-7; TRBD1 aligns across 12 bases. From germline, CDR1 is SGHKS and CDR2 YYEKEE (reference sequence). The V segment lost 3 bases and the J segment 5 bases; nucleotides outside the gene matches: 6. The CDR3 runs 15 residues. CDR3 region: CASSWGQGALNEQYF. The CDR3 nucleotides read TGTGCCAGCAGCTGGGGACAGGGGGCTTTAAACGAGCAGTACTTC.

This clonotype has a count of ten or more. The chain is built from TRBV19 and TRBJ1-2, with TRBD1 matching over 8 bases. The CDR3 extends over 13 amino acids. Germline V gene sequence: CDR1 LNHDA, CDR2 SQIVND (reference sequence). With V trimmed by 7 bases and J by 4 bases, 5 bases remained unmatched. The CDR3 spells CASNRQGSYGYTF. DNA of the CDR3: TGTGCCAGTAATCGACAGGGGTCCTATGGCTACACCTTC.

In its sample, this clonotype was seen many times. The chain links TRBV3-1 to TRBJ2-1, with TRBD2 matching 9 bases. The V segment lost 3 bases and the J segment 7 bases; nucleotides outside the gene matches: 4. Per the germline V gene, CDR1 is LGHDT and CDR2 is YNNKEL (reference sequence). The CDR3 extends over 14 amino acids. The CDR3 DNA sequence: TGTGCCAGCAGCCAGGGACTAGCACCGAATGAGCAGTTCTTC. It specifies CASSQGLAPNEQFF.

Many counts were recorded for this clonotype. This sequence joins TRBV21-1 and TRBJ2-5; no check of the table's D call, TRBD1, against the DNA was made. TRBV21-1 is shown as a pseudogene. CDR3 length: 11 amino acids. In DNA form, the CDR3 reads TGTGCCAGCAGCAAGGGGGCGGCCCAGTACTTC. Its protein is CASSKGAAQYF.

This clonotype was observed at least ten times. CDR3 protein: CSVDSSYNEQFF. CDR3 coding DNA: TGCAGCGTTGACAGCTCCTACAATGAGCAGTTCTTC. The V gene is TRBV29-1, the J gene TRBJ2-1; D gene ambiguous. This CDR3 comprises 12 residues. Per germline, CDR1 SQVTM and CDR2 ANQGSEA. Between the trimmed V and J ends, which lost 3 bases and 0 bases, there was a span of 3 bases.

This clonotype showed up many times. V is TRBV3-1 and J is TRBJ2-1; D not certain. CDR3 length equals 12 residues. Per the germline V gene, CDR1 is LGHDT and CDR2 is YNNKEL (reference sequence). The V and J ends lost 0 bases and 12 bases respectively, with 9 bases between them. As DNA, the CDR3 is TGTGCCAGCAGCCAAGAGGTTTCGGGGCAGTTCTTC. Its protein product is CASSQEVSGQFF.

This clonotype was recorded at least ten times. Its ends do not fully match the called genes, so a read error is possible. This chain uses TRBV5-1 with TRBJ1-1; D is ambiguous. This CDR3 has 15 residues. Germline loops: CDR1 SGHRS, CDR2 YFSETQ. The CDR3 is CASSLDGAMNTEAFF. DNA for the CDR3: TGCGCCAGCAGTTTGGACGGAGCAATGAACACTGAAGCTTTCTTT.

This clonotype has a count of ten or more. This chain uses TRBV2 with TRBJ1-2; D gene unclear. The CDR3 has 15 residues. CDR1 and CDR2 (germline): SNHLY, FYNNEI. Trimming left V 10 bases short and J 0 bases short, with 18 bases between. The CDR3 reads CATPRRGQANYGYTF. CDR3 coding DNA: TGTGCCACCCCCCGGCGGGGTCAGGCTAACTATGGCTACACCTTC.

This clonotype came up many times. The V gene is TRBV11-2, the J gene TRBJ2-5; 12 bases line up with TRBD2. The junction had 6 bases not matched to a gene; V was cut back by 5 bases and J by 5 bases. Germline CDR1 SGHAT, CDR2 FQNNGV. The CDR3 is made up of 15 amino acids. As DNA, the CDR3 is TGTGCCAGCAGCAGACTAGCGGGGGACCTGGAGACCCAGTACTTC. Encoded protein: CASSRLAGDLETQYF.

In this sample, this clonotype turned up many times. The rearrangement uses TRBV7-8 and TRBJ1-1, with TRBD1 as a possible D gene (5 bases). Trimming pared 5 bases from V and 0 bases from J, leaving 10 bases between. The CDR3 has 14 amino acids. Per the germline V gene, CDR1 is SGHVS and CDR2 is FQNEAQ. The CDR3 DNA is TGTGCCAGCAGCCCGACAGTGCTGAACACTGAAGCTTTCTTT. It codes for CASSPTVLNTEAFF. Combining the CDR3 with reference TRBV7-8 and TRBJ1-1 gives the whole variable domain GAGVSQSPRYKVAKRGQDVALRCDPISGHVSLFWYQQALGQGPEFLTYFQNEAQLDKSGLPSDRFFAERPEGSVSTLKIQRTQQEDSAVYLCASSPTVLNTEAFFGQGTRLTVV.

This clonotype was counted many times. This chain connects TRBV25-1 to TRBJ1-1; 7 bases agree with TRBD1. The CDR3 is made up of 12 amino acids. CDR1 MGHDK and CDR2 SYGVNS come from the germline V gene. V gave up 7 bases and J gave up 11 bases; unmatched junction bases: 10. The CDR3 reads CASTPGGVQAFF. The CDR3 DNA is TGTGCCAGCACGCCAGGGGGTGTACAGGCTTTCTTT.

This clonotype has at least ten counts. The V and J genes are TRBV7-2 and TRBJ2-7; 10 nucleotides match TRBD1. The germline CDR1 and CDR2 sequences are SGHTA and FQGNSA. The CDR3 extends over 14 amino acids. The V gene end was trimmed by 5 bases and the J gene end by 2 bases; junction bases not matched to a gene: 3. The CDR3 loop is CASSPGQGAYEQYF. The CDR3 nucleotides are TGTGCCAGCAGCCCCGGACAGGGGGCCTACGAGCAGTACTTC.

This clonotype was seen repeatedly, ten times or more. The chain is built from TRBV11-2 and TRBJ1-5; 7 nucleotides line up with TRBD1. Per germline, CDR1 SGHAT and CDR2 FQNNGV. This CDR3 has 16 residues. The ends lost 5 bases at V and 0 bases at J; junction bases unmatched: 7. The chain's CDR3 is CASSLGTAHSNQPQHF. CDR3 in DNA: TGTGCCAGCAGCCTGGGGACAGCGCATAGCAATCAGCCCCAGCATTTT.

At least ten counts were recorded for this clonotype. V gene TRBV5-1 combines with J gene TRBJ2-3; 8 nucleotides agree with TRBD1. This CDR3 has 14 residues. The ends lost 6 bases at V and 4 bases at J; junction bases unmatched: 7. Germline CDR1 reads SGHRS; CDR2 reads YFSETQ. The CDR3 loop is CASKGQVEADTQYF. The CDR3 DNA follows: TGCGCCAGCAAGGGACAGGTGGAGGCAGATACGCAGTATTTT.

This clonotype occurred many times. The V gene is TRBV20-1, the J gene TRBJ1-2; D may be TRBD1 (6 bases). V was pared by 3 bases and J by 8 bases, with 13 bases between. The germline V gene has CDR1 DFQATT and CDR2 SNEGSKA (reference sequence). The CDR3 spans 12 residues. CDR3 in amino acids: CSASTRGGGYTF. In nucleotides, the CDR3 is TGCAGTGCTAGTACAAGGGGGGGAGGCTACACCTTC.

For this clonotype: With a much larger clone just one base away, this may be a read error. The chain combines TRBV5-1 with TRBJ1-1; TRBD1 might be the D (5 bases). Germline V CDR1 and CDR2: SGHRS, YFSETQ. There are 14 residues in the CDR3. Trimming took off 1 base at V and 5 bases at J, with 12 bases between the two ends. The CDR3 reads CASSLRKGRTEAFF. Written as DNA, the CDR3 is TGCGCCAGCAGCTTGCGGAAGGGGAGGACTGAAGCTTTCTTT.

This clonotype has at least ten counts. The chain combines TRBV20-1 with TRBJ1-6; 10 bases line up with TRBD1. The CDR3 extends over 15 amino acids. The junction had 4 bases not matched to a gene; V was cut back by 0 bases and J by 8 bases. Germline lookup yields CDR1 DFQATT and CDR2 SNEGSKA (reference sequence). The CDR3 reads CSARETTGGHSPLHF. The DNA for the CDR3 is TGCAGTGCTAGAGAGACGACAGGGGGCCATTCACCCCTCCACTTT.

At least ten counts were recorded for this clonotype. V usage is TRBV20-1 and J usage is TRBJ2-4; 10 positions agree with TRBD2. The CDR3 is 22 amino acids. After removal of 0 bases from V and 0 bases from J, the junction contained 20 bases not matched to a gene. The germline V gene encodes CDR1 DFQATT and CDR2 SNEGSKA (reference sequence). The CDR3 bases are TGCAGTGCTAGAGATCCTCCAGCTATAGGGGCTAGCGGGAGCTTAGCCAAAAACATTCAGTACTTC. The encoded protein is CSARDPPAIGASGSLAKNIQYF.

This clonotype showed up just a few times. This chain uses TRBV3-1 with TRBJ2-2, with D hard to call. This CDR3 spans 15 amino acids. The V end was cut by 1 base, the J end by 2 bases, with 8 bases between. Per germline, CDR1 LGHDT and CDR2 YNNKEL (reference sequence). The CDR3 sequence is CASSQVLGNTGELFF. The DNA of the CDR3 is TGTGCCAGCAGCCAAGTACTGGGTAACACCGGGGAGCTGTTTTTT.

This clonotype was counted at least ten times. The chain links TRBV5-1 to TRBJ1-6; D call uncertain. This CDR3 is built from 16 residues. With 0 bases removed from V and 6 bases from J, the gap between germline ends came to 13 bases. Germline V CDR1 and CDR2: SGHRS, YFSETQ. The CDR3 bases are TGCGCCAGCAGCTTGGATACACCCGGGGTTAATTCACCCCTCCACTTT. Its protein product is CASSLDTPGVNSPLHF.

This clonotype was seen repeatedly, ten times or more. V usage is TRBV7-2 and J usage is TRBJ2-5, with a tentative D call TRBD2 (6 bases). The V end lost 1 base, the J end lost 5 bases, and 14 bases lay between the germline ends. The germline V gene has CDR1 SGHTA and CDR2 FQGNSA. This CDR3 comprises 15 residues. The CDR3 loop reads CASSLEAGHYETQYF. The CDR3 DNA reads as TGTGCCAGCAGCTTAGAAGCGGGCCACTACGAGACCCAGTACTTC.

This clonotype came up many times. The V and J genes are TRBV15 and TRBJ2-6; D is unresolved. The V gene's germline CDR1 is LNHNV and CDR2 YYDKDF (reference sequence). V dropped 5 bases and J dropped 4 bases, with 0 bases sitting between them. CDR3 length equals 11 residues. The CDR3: CATSGANVLTF. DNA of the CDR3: TGTGCCACCAGCGGGGCCAACGTCCTGACTTTC.

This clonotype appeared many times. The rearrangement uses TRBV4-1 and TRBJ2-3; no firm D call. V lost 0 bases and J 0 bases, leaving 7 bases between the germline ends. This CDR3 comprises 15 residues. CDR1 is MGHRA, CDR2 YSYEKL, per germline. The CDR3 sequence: CASSQDGVSTDTQYF. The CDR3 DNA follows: TGCGCCAGCAGCCAAGATGGAGTTAGCACAGATACGCAGTATTTT.

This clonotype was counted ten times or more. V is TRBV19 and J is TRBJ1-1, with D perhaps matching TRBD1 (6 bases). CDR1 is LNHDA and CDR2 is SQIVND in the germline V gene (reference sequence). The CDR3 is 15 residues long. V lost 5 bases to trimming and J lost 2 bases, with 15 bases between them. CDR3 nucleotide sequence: TGTGCCAGTAGTCGCCTCGGGACACCCAACACTGAAGCTTTCTTT. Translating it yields CASSRLGTPNTEAFF.

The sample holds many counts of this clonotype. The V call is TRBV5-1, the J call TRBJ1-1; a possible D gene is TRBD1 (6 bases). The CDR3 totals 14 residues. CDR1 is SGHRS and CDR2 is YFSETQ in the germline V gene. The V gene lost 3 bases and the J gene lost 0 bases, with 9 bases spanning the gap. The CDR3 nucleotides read TGCGCCAGCAGCTCGGACAGCATGAACACTGAAGCTTTCTTT. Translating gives CASSSDSMNTEAFF.

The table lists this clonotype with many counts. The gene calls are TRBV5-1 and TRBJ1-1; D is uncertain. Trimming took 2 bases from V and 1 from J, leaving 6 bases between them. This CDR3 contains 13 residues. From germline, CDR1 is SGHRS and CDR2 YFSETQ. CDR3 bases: TGCGCCAGCAGCTTTAGTCGGAACACTGAAGCTTTCTTT. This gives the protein CASSFSRNTEAFF.

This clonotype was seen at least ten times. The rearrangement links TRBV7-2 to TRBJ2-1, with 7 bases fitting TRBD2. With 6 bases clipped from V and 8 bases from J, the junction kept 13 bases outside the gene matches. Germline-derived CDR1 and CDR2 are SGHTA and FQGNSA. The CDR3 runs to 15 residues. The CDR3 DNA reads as TGTGCCAGCAGTCGCGGGGGACTGCGTGTGGATGAGCAGTTCTTC. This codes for CASSRGGLRVDEQFF.